This T cell receptor (beta chain) emerged from a study of blood T cell repertoires in COVID-19. Study-level background: Researchers got acute and convalescent COVID-19 samples from the United States, Italy and Spain.

How the authors handled the data: Nucleated cell number was recorded as an estimate derived from reference gene primer amplification. Produced via immunoSEQ multiplex PCR; TCRdb's table is partial and in-frame only. V and J calls and clone size are copied from that table; D and trimming were computed from the DNA. Of around 230,000 clones in the sample, over 80% are singletons; the top ten hold 27%. Germline CDR1 LNHDA, CDR2 SQIVND (reference sequence). Trimming stripped 4 bases from V and 5 bases from J, with 9 bases between. This CDR3 is 13 amino acids long. The TCR sequence derives from a man aged 35 to 55 with acute or convalescent COVID-19. The gene calls are TRBV19 and TRBJ1-5, with D hard to call. The sequenced sample consisted of peripheral blood. CDR3 protein: CASSTGFYQPQHF. The CDR3 DNA reads as TGTGCCAGTAGTACCGGGTTCTATCAGCCCCAGCATTTT.